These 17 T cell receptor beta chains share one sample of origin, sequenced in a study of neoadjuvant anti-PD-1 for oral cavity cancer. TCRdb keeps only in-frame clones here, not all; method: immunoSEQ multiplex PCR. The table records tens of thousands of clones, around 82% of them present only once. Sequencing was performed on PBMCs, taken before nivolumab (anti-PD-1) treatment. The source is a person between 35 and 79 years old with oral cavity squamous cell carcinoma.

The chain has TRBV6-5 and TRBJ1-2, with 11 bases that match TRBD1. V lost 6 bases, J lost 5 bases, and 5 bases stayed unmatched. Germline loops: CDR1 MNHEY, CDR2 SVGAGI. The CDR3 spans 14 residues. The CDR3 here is CASRWTGGSYGYTF. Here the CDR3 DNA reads TGTGCCAGCAGGTGGACAGGGGGCTCGTATGGCTACACCTTC.

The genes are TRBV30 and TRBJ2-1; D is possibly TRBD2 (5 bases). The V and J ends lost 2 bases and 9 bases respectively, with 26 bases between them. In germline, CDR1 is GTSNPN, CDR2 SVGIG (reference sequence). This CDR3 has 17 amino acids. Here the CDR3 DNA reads TGTGCCTGGAGTATTCCCAAGGGAGTAAGCCCTTCCCCTGAGCAGTTCTTC. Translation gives CAWSIPKGVSPSPEQFF.

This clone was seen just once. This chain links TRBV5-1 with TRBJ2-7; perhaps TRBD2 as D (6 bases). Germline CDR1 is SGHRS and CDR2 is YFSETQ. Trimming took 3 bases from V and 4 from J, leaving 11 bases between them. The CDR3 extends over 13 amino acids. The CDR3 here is CASSSAGGYEQYF. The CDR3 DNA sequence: TGCGCCAGCAGCTCAGCTGGGGGGTACGAGCAGTACTTC.

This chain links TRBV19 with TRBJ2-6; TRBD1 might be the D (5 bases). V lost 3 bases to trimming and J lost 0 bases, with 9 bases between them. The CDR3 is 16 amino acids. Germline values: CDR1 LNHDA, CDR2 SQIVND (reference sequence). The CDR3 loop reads CASSIRQYSGANVLTF. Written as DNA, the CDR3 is TGTGCCAGTAGTATTAGACAGTACTCTGGGGCCAACGTCCTGACTTTC.

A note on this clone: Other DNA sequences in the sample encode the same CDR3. The CDR3 here is CASSQGGEAFF. The CDR3 bases are TGCGCCAGCAGCCAAGGCGGAGAAGCTTTCTTT. V and J are TRBV4-1 and TRBJ1-1; D gene uncertain. The CDR3 loop spans 11 amino acids. Trimming stripped 1 base from V and 8 bases from J, with 5 bases between. Germline V lookup: CDR1 MGHRA, CDR2 YSYEKL.

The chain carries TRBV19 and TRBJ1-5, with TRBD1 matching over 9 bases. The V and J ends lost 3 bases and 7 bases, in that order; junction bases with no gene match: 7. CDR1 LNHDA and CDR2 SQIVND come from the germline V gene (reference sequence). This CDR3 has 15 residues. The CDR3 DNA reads TGTGCCAGTAGTATCCCGGGACAGGGAAAACAGCCCCAGCATTTT. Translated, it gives CASSIPGQGKQPQHF.

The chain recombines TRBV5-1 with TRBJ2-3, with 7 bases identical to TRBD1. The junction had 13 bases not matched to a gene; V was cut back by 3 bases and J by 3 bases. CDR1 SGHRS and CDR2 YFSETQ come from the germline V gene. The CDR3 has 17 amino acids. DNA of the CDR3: TGCGCCAGCAGCTCGGGACCCGACAGGGCGTGGACAGATACGCAGTATTTT. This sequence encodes CASSSGPDRAWTDTQYF.

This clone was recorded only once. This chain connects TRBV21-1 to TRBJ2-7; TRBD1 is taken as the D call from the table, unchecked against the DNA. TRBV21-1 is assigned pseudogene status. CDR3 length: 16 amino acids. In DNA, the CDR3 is TGTGCCAGCAGCAAGGTGGGACAGGGGTTGCCCTACGAGCAGTACTTC. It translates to CASSKVGQGLPYEQYF.

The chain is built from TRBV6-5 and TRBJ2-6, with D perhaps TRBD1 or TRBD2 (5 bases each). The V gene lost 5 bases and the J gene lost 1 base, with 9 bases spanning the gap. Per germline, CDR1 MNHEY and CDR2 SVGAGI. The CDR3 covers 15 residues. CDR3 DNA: TGTGCCAGCAGTGTCTGGGGGTCTGGGGCCAACGTCCTGACTTTC. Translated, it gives CASSVWGSGANVLTF.

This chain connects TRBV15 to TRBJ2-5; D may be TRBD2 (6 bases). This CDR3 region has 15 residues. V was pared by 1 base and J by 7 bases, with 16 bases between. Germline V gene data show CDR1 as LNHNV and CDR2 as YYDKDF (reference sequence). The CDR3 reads CATSRVAGRSGTQYF. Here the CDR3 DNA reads TGTGCCACCAGCAGAGTCGCGGGGCGCTCGGGGACCCAGTACTTC.

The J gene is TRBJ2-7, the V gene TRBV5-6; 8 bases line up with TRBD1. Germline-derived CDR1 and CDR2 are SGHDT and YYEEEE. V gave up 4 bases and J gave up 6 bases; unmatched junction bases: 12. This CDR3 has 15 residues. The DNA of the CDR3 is TGTGCCAGCAGCCCCAGGCAGGGGGCGTACTCCGAGCAGTACTTC. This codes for CASSPRQGAYSEQYF.

CDR3 sequence reads: CASSLPPGQGTYEQYF. CDR3 in DNA: TGTGCCAGCAGTTTGCCTCCGGGACAGGGAACCTACGAGCAGTACTTC. The chain has TRBV28 and TRBJ2-7, with TRBD1 identical over 9 bases. Germline assignment: CDR1 MDHEN and CDR2 SYDVKM. After removal of 3 bases from V and 2 bases from J, the junction contained 8 bases not matched to a gene. The length of the CDR3 is 16 residues.

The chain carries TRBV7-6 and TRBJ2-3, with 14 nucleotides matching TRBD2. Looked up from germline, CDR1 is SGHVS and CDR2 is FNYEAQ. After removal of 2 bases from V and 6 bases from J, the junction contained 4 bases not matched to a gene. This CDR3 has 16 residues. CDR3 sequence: CASSLMTSGGGDTQYF. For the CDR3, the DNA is TGTGCCAGCAGCTTAATGACTAGCGGGGGGGGCGATACGCAGTATTTT.

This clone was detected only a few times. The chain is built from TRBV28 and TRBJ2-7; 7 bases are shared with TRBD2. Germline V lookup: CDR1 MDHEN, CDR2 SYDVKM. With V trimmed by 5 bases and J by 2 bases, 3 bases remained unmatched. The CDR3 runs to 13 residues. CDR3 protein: CASSERGAYEQYF. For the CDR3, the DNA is TGTGCCAGCAGTGAACGGGGGGCCTACGAGCAGTACTTC.

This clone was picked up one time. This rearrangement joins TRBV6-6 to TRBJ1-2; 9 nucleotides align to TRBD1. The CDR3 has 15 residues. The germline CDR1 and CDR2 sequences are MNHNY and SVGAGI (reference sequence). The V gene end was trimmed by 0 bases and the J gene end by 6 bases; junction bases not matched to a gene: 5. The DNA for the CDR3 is TGTGCCAGCAGTTACTCGGGACAGGGTGTTCATGGCTACACCTTC. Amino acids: CASSYSGQGVHGYTF.

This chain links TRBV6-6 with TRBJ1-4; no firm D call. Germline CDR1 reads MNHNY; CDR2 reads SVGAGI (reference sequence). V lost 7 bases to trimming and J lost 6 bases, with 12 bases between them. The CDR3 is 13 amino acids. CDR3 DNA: TGTGCCAGCACCCGCGATCAGTATGAAAAACTGTTTTTT. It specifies CASTRDQYEKLFF.

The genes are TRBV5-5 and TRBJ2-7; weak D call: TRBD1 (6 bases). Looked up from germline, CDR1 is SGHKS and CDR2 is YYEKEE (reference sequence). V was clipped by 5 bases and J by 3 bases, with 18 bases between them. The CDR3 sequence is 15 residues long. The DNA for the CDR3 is TGTGCCAGCAGGTTCCAAGACAGGCTGTTCTACGAGCAGTACTTC. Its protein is CASRFQDRLFYEQYF. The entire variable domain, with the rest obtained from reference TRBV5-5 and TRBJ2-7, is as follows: DAGVTQSPTHLIKTRGQQVTLRCSPISGHKSVSWYQQVLGQGPQFIFQYYEKEERGRGNFPDRFSARQFPNYSSELNVNALLLGDSALYLCASRFQDRLFYEQYFGPGTRLTVT.